Below, one TCR beta chain is given with its context. Its target is not known. This entry belongs to a study of shared clonotypes between healthy human individuals. Whole-study results and caveats: Relative to their counterparts shared across all four donors, non-shared clonotypes exhibited diminished generation probabilities. Larger estimated richness was generally seen in naive subsets than in memory subsets.

Sequencing was performed with immunoSEQ multiplex PCR; in TCRdb, only in-frame clones are kept and a portion is missing. The sample has about 2.4 million clones; approximately 94% are singletons. In germline, CDR1 is SGHTA, CDR2 FQGNSA. The ends lost 0 bases at V and 8 bases at J; junction bases unmatched: 5. The CDR3 length is 15 residues. The rearrangement joins TRBV7-2 to TRBJ2-5, with TRBD1 matching 11 bases. The receptor's source is a man aged 18 to 29 in good health. Some clones in this sample may be carry-over from other donors' samples. The source material was naive CD4+ T cells from PBMCs. The subset: CD45RA+ positively selected. The CDR3 reads CASSLAGGTGGTQYF. The DNA for the CDR3 is TGTGCCAGCAGCTTAGCGGGGGGGACAGGGGGAACCCAGTACTTC. The full variable domain, in which reference TRBV7-2 and TRBJ2-5 provide the parts outside the CDR3, is GAGVSQSPSNKVTEKGKDVELRCDPISGHTALYWYRQSLGQGLEFLIYFQGNSAPDKSGLPSDRFSAERTGGSVSTLTIQRTQQEDSAVYLCASSLAGGTGGTQYFGPGTRLLVL.